This entry lists 26 T cell receptor beta chains sequenced from one sample in a study of spatial heterogeneity in lung cancer. The study's findings and limits: Within tumors, counts of expanded alpha and beta TCRs tracked tumor mutation counts.

Their antigens are not known. One entry per CDR3 protein, called by TCRdb with MiXCR from the 5' RACE reads. The data hold over 5,500 distinct CDR3 sequences, with around 15% observed a single time. Time point in this sample: sample taken at primary tumor resection. Specimen: lung tumor tissue, collected at surgery. Receptors originate from a male donor with early-stage non-small cell lung cancer.

This clonotype was recorded at least ten times. A library made for alpha chains picked up this beta chain off target, so its size means little. This chain uses TRBV5-1 with TRBJ2-5; the D is unclear. Trimming shortened V by 4 bases and J by 3 bases, and 10 bases separated the two germline ends. This CDR3 spans 13 amino acids. Germline V gene sequence: CDR1 SGHRS, CDR2 YFSETQ. CDR3 amino acids: CASSPVGKETQYF. CDR3 sequence (DNA): TGCGCCAGCAGCCCCGTTGGGAAAGAGACCCAGTACTTC.

This clonotype is deemed medium-sized. Since it is a stray read in a library aimed at alpha chains, this beta chain has a size that is not meaningful. The rearrangement uses TRBV15 and TRBJ1-1, with a possible D match to TRBD1 (6 bases). Germline V gene lookup returns CDR1 LNHNV and CDR2 YYDKDF (reference sequence). V shed 1 base and J shed 10 bases, with 19 bases lying between them. The CDR3 totals 15 residues. DNA of the CDR3: TGTGCCACCAGCAGAGGGGGGATACAGGGAGTGGCAGCTTTCTTT. Amino acids: CATSRGGIQGVAAFF. Full variable domain (outside the CDR3, taken from reference TRBV15 and TRBJ1-1): DAMVIQNPRYQVTQFGKPVTLSCSQTLNHNVMYWYQQKSSQAPKLLFHYYDKDFNNEADTPDNFQSRRPNTSFCFLDIRSPGLGDTAMYLCATSRGGIQGVAAFFGQGTRLTVV.

This clonotype was recorded many times. A library prepared for alpha chains yielded this beta chain as an off-target read; its size is of little meaning. This chain joins TRBV6-6 and TRBJ2-3; the D gene is possibly TRBD1 (6 bases). Trimming shortened V by 7 bases and J by 4 bases, and 6 bases separated the two germline ends. Germline V gene lookup returns CDR1 MNHNY and CDR2 SVGAGI (reference sequence). The CDR3 spans 11 residues. CDR3 loop: CASKGADTQYF. Written as DNA, the CDR3 is TGTGCCAGCAAGGGGGCAGATACGCAGTATTTT.

This clonotype counts as medium-sized (0.01 to 0.1%). Being off target in a library aimed at alpha chains, this beta chain has a size of little meaning. The chain uses TRBV2 and TRBJ1-3, with D perhaps TRBD1 (5 bases). The CDR3 totals 12 residues. V gave up 9 bases and J gave up 0 bases, with 6 bases separating them. Germline CDR1 and CDR2: SNHLY and FYNNEI. The CDR3 reads CASGGSGNTIYF. The CDR3 DNA is TGTGCCAGTGGGGGCTCTGGAAACACCATATATTTT. Full variable domain (missing parts from reference TRBV2 and TRBJ1-3): EPEVTQTPSHQVTQMGQEVILRCVPISNHLYFYWYRQILGQKVEFLVSFYNNEISEKSEIFDDQFSVERPDGSNFTLKIRSTKLEDSAMYFCASGGSGNTIYFGEGSWLTVV.

This clonotype was seen a handful of times. Because this beta chain is a stray read in a library intended to capture alpha chains, its abundance should not be given much weight. DNA of the CDR3: TGTGCCAGCAGTTACGGGGCAGGCGGCTACACCTTC. Translated, it gives CASSYGAGGYTF. The rearrangement uses TRBV6-2 or TRBV6-3 and TRBJ1-2; D possibly corresponds to TRBD1 (5 bases). V shed 2 bases and J shed 8 bases, with 9 bases lying between them. The CDR3 sequence is 12 residues long. Germline loops: CDR1 MNHEY, CDR2 SVGEGT.

This clonotype occurred many times. This beta chain turned up in a library designed for alpha chains; as an off-target read, its abundance says little. This rearrangement joins TRBV19 to TRBJ2-2; D unresolved. There are 13 residues in the CDR3. V lost 8 bases to trimming and J lost 0 bases, with 7 bases between them. CDR1 and CDR2 from the germline V gene are LNHDA and SQIVND (reference sequence). CDR3 sequence: CASGSTNTGELFF. CDR3 DNA: TGTGCCAGTGGAAGTACGAACACCGGGGAGCTGTTTTTT.

The table lists this clonotype with many counts. With the library built for alpha chains, this beta chain is off target and its frequency is not meaningful. CDR3 nucleotide sequence: TGTGCCAGCAGTTTCTACCCGGGACTAGCGGGAGTACGGGAGCAGTACTTC. This sequence encodes CASSFYPGLAGVREQYF. The chain employs TRBV28 and TRBJ2-7, with 14 bases fitting TRBD2. There are 17 residues in the CDR3. The junction had 11 bases not matched to a gene; V was cut back by 3 bases and J by 7 bases. CDR1 is MDHEN and CDR2 is SYDVKM in the germline V gene.

Note on this clonotype: This beta chain was picked up by a library intended for alpha chains and is off target, so its count carries little meaning. The chain joins TRBV5-6 to TRBJ2-5; weak D call: TRBD1 (6 bases). The V end lost 4 bases, the J end lost 2 bases, and 9 bases lay between the germline ends. Germline values: CDR1 SGHDT, CDR2 YYEEEE. CDR3 length: 13 amino acids. CDR3 bases: TGTGCCAGCAGCCCCGGACAGCAAGAGACCCAGTACTTC. This sequence encodes CASSPGQQETQYF.

Worth noting for this clonotype: This beta chain is a stray read from a library made for alpha chains; its abundance is not meaningful. The chain joins TRBV27 to TRBJ1-1; 10 bases are a match to TRBD1. This CDR3 is built from 17 residues. The junction had 17 bases not matched to a gene; V was cut back by 6 bases and J by 7 bases. The germline V gene has CDR1 MNHEY and CDR2 SMNVEV (reference sequence). The CDR3 is CASRRQGAGRRAHEAFF. The CDR3 bases are TGTGCCAGCAGACGACAGGGGGCAGGGCGTCGGGCCCATGAAGCTTTCTTT.

This clonotype was seen more than once but under ten times. This beta chain is a stray sequence in a library constructed for alpha chains; its clone size is not meaningful. In nucleotides, the CDR3 is TGTGCCAGCTGGACCGGCAGATGGAGGAACATTCAGTACTTC. Protein: CASWTGRWRNIQYF. This sequence joins TRBV2 and TRBJ2-4; possibly TRBD2 for D (5 bases). Trimming stripped 8 bases from V and 7 bases from J, with 18 bases between. Looked up from germline, CDR1 is SNHLY and CDR2 is FYNNEI. The CDR3 runs 14 residues. Combining the CDR3 with reference TRBV2 and TRBJ2-4 gives the whole variable domain EPEVTQTPSHQVTQMGQEVILRCVPISNHLYFYWYRQILGQKVEFLVSFYNNEISEKSEIFDDQFSVERPDGSNFTLKIRSTKLEDSAMYFCASWTGRWRNIQYFGAGTRLSVL.

This clonotype was counted ten times or more. This beta chain came through as a stray read in a library set up for alpha chains, and its size says little. The J gene is TRBJ2-7, the V gene TRBV11-2; tentatively, D is TRBD1 (6 bases). Germline assignment: CDR1 SGHAT and CDR2 FQNNGV. V was pared by 4 bases and J by 3 bases, with 13 bases between. This CDR3 spans 14 amino acids. The CDR3 protein is CASSYGTNLYEQYF. The DNA of the CDR3 is TGTGCCAGCAGCTATGGGACAAACCTCTACGAGCAGTACTTC. The full variable domain, completed using reference TRBV11-2 and TRBJ2-7, is EAGVAQSPRYKIIEKRQSVAFWCNPISGHATLYWYQQILGQGPKLLIQFQNNGVVDDSQLPKDRFSAERLKGVDSTLKIQPAKLEDSAVYLCASSYGTNLYEQYFGPGTRLTVT.

This clonotype ranks as medium-sized (0.01 to 0.1%). This beta chain came through as a stray read in a library set up for alpha chains, and its size says little. The CDR3 DNA reads as TGCAGCGCCCCGCCGAACACAGATACGCAGTATTTT. Its translation: CSAPPNTDTQYF. The rearrangement links TRBV29-1 to TRBJ2-3; no clear D gene. The germline gives CDR1 SQVTM, CDR2 ANQGSEA. Trimming stripped 7 bases from V and 2 bases from J, with 10 bases between. The CDR3 runs 12 residues.

This clonotype was counted ten times or more. This beta chain came through as a stray read in a library set up for alpha chains, and its size says little. The gene calls are TRBV14 and TRBJ1-1, with D perhaps TRBD1 (5 bases). CDR1 is SGHDN, CDR2 FVKESK, per germline. The CDR3 covers 16 residues. V was trimmed by 0 bases and J by 0 bases, leaving 11 bases between them. CDR3 nucleotides: TGTGCCAGCAGCCAAGATCTGGGGCAGGTGAACACTGAAGCTTTCTTT. Translating it yields CASSQDLGQVNTEAFF.

In its sample, this clonotype ranks as medium-sized (0.01 to 0.1%). Being off target in a library aimed at alpha chains, this beta chain has a size of little meaning. The genes are TRBV7-6 and TRBJ2-7, with D perhaps being TRBD1 or TRBD2 (5 bases each). With 3 bases removed from V and 5 bases from J, the gap between germline ends came to 17 bases. The CDR3 length is 15 residues. Germline loops: CDR1 SGHVS, CDR2 FNYEAQ. CDR3 amino acids: CASSLFEGPPNEQYF. Here the CDR3 DNA reads TGTGCCAGCAGCTTGTTTGAGGGGCCCCCCAACGAGCAGTACTTC.

By share, this clonotype counts as medium-sized. The library was designed around alpha chains, so this beta chain is a stray read whose abundance carries little weight. The rearrangement links TRBV5-1 to TRBJ2-3; perhaps TRBD2 as D (5 bases). The CDR3 loop spans 13 amino acids. Trimming pared 3 bases from V and 3 bases from J, leaving 8 bases between. The germline V gene has CDR1 SGHRS and CDR2 YFSETQ. The CDR3 DNA reads TGCGCCAGCAGCTCTAGCATTACAGATACGCAGTATTTT. Translation: CASSSSITDTQYF.

This clonotype qualifies as medium-sized. Within a library made for alpha chains, this beta chain is off target, and its count is uninformative. The V call is TRBV29-1, the J call TRBJ2-7; unclear D gene. The V gene's germline CDR1 is SQVTM and CDR2 ANQGSEA. The CDR3 runs 14 residues. Trimming removed 4 bases at V and 3 bases at J, with 16 bases between. Written as DNA, the CDR3 is TGCAGCGTTGGAAAGGCGATCTCCGTCTACGAGCAGTACTTC. It yields the protein CSVGKAISVYEQYF.

Comments on this clonotype: This beta chain is an unintended read in a library built for alpha chains; its size means little. This rearrangement joins TRBV28 to TRBJ1-6; D may be TRBD1 (6 bases). Trimming shortened V by 5 bases and J by 6 bases, and 14 bases separated the two germline ends. The CDR3 is made up of 15 amino acids. The germline V gene encodes CDR1 MDHEN and CDR2 SYDVKM. The CDR3 bases are TGTGCCAGCAGTCCAGGGGACTTGTTTAATTCACCCCTCCACTTT. Its translation: CASSPGDLFNSPLHF.

This clonotype was seen at least ten times. This beta chain came through as a stray read in a library set up for alpha chains, and its size says little. V usage is TRBV20-1 and J usage is TRBJ2-5; the match to TRBD1 covers 7 bases. Trimming cost V 8 bases and J 4 bases; bases outside gene matches: 13. This CDR3 has 14 amino acids. The germline gives CDR1 DFQATT, CDR2 SNEGSKA (reference sequence). CDR3 in amino acids: CSTYYRGKGETQYF. CDR3 DNA: TGCAGTACCTACTACAGGGGAAAGGGAGAGACCCAGTACTTC.

About this clonotype: It may be a read error: a sequence one base away is much more abundant. This beta chain slipped into a library made for alpha chains as a stray read, so its size is not meaningful. The chain has TRBV11-2 and TRBJ2-1; TRBD2 matches at 9 bases. J lost 8 bases, V lost 6 bases, and 11 bases had no gene match. The CDR3 is made up of 15 amino acids. Germline CDR1 SGHAT, CDR2 FQNNGV. The DNA for the CDR3 is TGTGCCAGCAGTTCAAGCGGGAGGACTGGCGATGAGCAGTTCTTC. Its translation is CASSSSGRTGDEQFF.

Sample share makes this clonotype medium-sized. Being off target in a library aimed at alpha chains, this beta chain has a size of little meaning. V and J are TRBV28 and TRBJ2-7; no firm D call. CDR3 size: 11 residues. Germline CDR1 is MDHEN and CDR2 is SYDVKM. V was cut by 4 bases and J by 3 bases, with 4 bases left in between. DNA of the CDR3: TGTGCCAGCAGTTCCTTCTACGAGCAGTACTTC. This sequence encodes CASSSFYEQYF.

This clonotype is judged medium-sized. Being off target in a library aimed at alpha chains, this beta chain has a size of little meaning. The chain employs TRBV20-1 and TRBJ2-1, with TRBD2 matching 7 bases. This CDR3 is built from 15 residues. The V and J ends lost 6 bases and 3 bases, in that order; junction bases with no gene match: 11. CDR1 is DFQATT, CDR2 SNEGSKA, per germline (reference sequence). CDR3 protein: CSAISRSGNYNEQFF. As DNA, the CDR3 is TGCAGTGCCATTTCTCGGAGCGGGAACTACAATGAGCAGTTCTTC.

This clonotype is classed as medium-sized. This beta chain appears as a stray read in a library generated for alpha chains; its size is not informative. The gene calls are TRBV19 and TRBJ1-5; maybe TRBD1 (5 bases). Germline V gene lookup returns CDR1 LNHDA and CDR2 SQIVND (reference sequence). V shed 5 bases and J shed 8 bases, with 19 bases lying between them. This CDR3 comprises 15 residues. The CDR3 region has the DNA TGTGCCAGTAGTGCTAATGGGTACCAGGGAGAGCCCCAGCATTTT. Encoded protein: CASSANGYQGEPQHF.

This clonotype was seen ten or more times. This beta chain was picked up by a library intended for alpha chains and is off target, so its count carries little meaning. The chain couples TRBV10-3 to TRBJ2-7, with D possibly being TRBD1 (5 bases). Per germline, CDR1 ENHRY and CDR2 SYGVKD. The CDR3 is 16 residues long. Trimming removed 5 bases at V and 4 bases at J, with 21 bases between. The CDR3 region has the DNA TGTGCCATCAGTCCATCAAGGCAGGGCGACCAATACGAGCAGTACTTC. Translated: CAISPSRQGDQYEQYF.

By share, this clonotype counts as medium-sized. This beta chain is a stray read from a library made for alpha chains; its abundance is not meaningful. The DNA for the CDR3 is TGTGCCAGCAGCCCCGGGCGGGCGGAGAACACTGAAGCTTTCTTT. This encodes CASSPGRAENTEAFF. The chain employs TRBV7-8 and TRBJ1-1; D is unclear. V was trimmed by 5 bases and J by 1 base, leaving 14 bases between them. The CDR3 has 15 residues. Germline V gene sequence: CDR1 SGHVS, CDR2 FQNEAQ.

This clonotype has a count of ten or more. Within a library made for alpha chains, this beta chain is off target, and its count is uninformative. The CDR3 nucleotides are TGTGCCAGCAGCTCAAATTACCAAGAGACCCAGTACTTC. Translated, it gives CASSSNYQETQYF. V gene TRBV11-2 combines with J gene TRBJ2-5; D is unresolved. Germline CDR1 SGHAT, CDR2 FQNNGV. Trimming removed 4 bases from V and 0 bases from J, with 6 bases in between. The CDR3 extends over 13 amino acids.

This clonotype is deemed medium-sized. Found in a library prepared for alpha chains, this beta chain is an off-target read, and its abundance has little meaning. CDR3 sequence: CASSLLGAQETQYF. As DNA, the CDR3 is TGTGCCAGCAGCCTCCTGGGAGCTCAAGAGACCCAGTACTTC. The chain uses TRBV7-2 and TRBJ2-5; maybe TRBD2 (5 bases). Looked up from germline, CDR1 is SGHTA and CDR2 is FQGNSA. CDR3 length: 14 amino acids. With 5 bases removed from V and 2 bases from J, the gap between germline ends came to 12 bases.